This T cell receptor (beta chain) was recovered during a study of blood T cell repertoires in COVID-19. Using immunoSEQ multiplex PCR, the repertoire was profiled, and TCRdb retains in-frame clones only, with some absent. The sample records about 200,000 clones, around four fifths being singletons. Germline trimming cut 2 bases from V and 4 bases from J; bases unmatched to any gene: 4. The CDR3 is 15 residues long. Germline-derived CDR1 and CDR2 are SNHLY and FYNNEI. This chain connects TRBV2 to TRBJ2-5; 10 nucleotides agree with TRBD2. The receptor's source is a woman in her fifties or sixties with acute or convalescent COVID-19. Input material: peripheral blood. CDR3 protein: CASSEPSGRGETQYF. As DNA, the CDR3 is TGTGCCAGCAGTGAACCTAGCGGGAGAGGAGAGACCCAGTACTTC.